One and the same sample provided the 9 T cell receptor beta chains below, sequenced in a study of T cells after yellow fever vaccination. TCRdb redid the calling of the 5' RACE reads with MiXCR, one entry per CDR3 protein. The sample records some 390,000 distinct CDR3 sequences, 18% being singletons. The source was PBMCs, collected before the yellow fever booster vaccination. Source of these receptors: a young man who received the YFV17D yellow fever vaccine.

The rearrangement links TRBV10-2 to TRBJ1-6; D is possibly TRBD1 (5 bases). The CDR3 has 15 residues. V dropped 8 bases and J dropped 13 bases, with 24 bases sitting between them. Germline CDR1 and CDR2: WSHSY and SAAADI. In nucleotides, the CDR3 is TGCGCCAGCGCTACCTCCGGGACGGCCCTCCCCCCCCTCCACTTT. Translation: CASATSGTALPPLHF.

This clonotype occurred a few times. This sequence joins TRBV5-5 and TRBJ1-2, with 7 bases that match TRBD1. CDR3 length: 16 residues. The germline gives CDR1 SGHKS, CDR2 YYEKEE (reference sequence). With 0 bases clipped from V and 2 bases from J, the junction kept 7 bases outside the gene matches. CDR3: CASSLEGGALNYGYTF. CDR3 DNA sequence: TGTGCCAGCAGCTTGGAAGGGGGCGCGTTGAACTATGGCTACACCTTC.

Here the CDR3 DNA reads TGCGCCAGCAGCGGGGAGGCGACAGGGACAGTTCCCCCCTATGGCTACACCTTC. Translated: CASSGEATGTVPPYGYTF. The rearrangement links TRBV5-1 to TRBJ1-2; 7 bases match TRBD1. Germline V gene lookup returns CDR1 SGHRS and CDR2 YFSETQ. After removal of 4 bases from V and 4 bases from J, the junction contained 19 bases not matched to a gene. CDR3 length: 18 amino acids. Looking up the rest from reference TRBV5-1 and TRBJ1-2 gives the full variable domain: KAGVTQTPRYLIKTRGQQVTLSCSPISGHRSVSWYQQTPGQGLQFLFEYFSETQRNKGNFPGRFSGRQFSNSRSEMNVSTLELGDSALYLCASSGEATGTVPPYGYTFGSGTRLTVV.

The chain carries TRBV5-1 and TRBJ2-3; 10 bases align to TRBD2. Per germline, CDR1 SGHRS and CDR2 YFSETQ. The CDR3 contains 21 residues. The ends lost 0 bases at V and 3 bases at J; junction bases unmatched: 19. CDR3 DNA: TGCGCCAGCAGCTTGGTGGTCCGGGGTTACCTCACTAGCGGGGTAACAGATACGCAGTATTTT. Translated, it gives CASSLVVRGYLTSGVTDTQYF.

The chain combines TRBV7-2 with TRBJ1-2, with unresolved D. This CDR3 comprises 15 residues. Per germline, CDR1 SGHTA and CDR2 FQGNSA. Trimming left V 5 bases short and J 1 base short, with 14 bases between. Here the CDR3 reads CASSPFRVRNYGYTF. CDR3 nucleotides: TGTGCCAGCAGCCCTTTCCGGGTCCGTAACTATGGCTACACCTTC.

This clonotype occurred many times. The rearrangement links TRBV18 to TRBJ1-5; maybe TRBD1 (5 bases). V was trimmed by 2 bases and J by 5 bases, leaving 7 bases between them. The length of the CDR3 is 13 residues. The V gene's germline CDR1 is KGHSH and CDR2 LQKENI. In nucleotides, the CDR3 is TGTGCCAGCTCACCAGGGGGAGATCAGCCCCAGCATTTT. As protein: CASSPGGDQPQHF. The full variable domain, with the rest looked up from reference TRBV18 and TRBJ1-5, is NAGVMQNPRHLVRRRGQEARLRCSPMKGHSHVYWYRQLPEEGLKFMVYLQKENIIDESGMPKERFSAEFPKEGPSILRIQQVVRGDSAAYFCASSPGGDQPQHFGDGTRLSIL.

This clonotype was detected ten times or more. A read error may account for a junction end that differs from germline. The V gene is TRBV5-1, the J gene TRBJ2-5; no firm D call. There are 11 residues in the CDR3. Looked up from germline, CDR1 is SGHRS and CDR2 is YFSETQ. CDR3 in DNA: TGTGCCAGCAGCCAACAAGAGACCCAGTACTTC. This sequence encodes CASSQQETQYF.

The chain uses TRBV9 and TRBJ2-7; no firm D call. Germline loops: CDR1 SGDLS, CDR2 YYNGEE. The CDR3 is made up of 14 amino acids. The V gene lost 0 bases and the J gene lost 1 base, with 8 bases spanning the gap. The CDR3 bases are TGTGCCAGCAGCGTAGGAGAGGCGTCCTACGAGCAGTACTTC. It yields the protein CASSVGEASYEQYF.

This clonotype was detected a few times. The CDR3 DNA follows: TGTGCCAGCAGTTACGGGGGTAGGGATGAGCAGTTCTTC. Amino acids: CASSYGGRDEQFF. V and J are TRBV6-6 and TRBJ2-1; D is possibly TRBD1 or TRBD2 (5 bases each). CDR3 length: 13 residues. CDR1 is MNHNY, CDR2 SVGAGI, per germline (reference sequence). Trimming removed 2 bases at V and 8 bases at J, with 10 bases between.